This TCR beta chain was sequenced for a study of shared clonotypes between healthy human individuals. V lost 1 base and J lost 5, with 19 bases in between. CDR3 size: 17 residues. CDR1 and CDR2 (germline): SGHDT, YYEEEE. Donors, without exception, were Caucasian adults residing in Nashville, Tennessee. The assay was immunoSEQ multiplex PCR, and TCRdb's table has in-frame clones only and misses some. The table lists about half a million clones, 79% of them singletons. V usage is TRBV5-6 and J usage is TRBJ1-5; possibly TRBD1 for D (6 bases). Sequencing was done on a sample of PBMCs. The receptor comes from a woman aged 40 to 49 in good health. Some clones in this sample may be carry-over from other donors' samples. The CDR3 protein is CASSLYRAQFRDQPQHF. As DNA, the CDR3 is TGTGCCAGCAGCTTGTACAGGGCCCAATTTCGCGATCAGCCCCAGCATTTT.